The rows below give T cell receptor beta chains drawn from one sample of a study of response to subunit inactivated influenza vaccine. MiXCR, applied by TCRdb to the RT-PCR reads, yields one record per CDR3 protein. Here the sample spans 500,000 to 550,000 distinct CDR3 sequences, approximately 7.6% being singletons. The material sequenced was PBMCs from blood, taken around 2 years after vaccination. These receptors came from a man aged 45-69 years who received an inactivated influenza vaccine. The CDR3 runs from the conserved cysteine through the conserved F or W. A D gene is named only where the DNA matches it firmly. The size entry is marked missing in some rows and otherwise reads once, few, many or a size class.

clone_size j_call d_call v_call cdr3_aa cdr3_nt
few TRBJ1-4 - TRBV3-1 CASSPPYRNEGKLFF TGTGCCAGCAGCCCCCCTTACAGGAACGAGGGAAAACTGTTTTTT
many TRBJ2-1 - TRBV15 CATSRAGWGEQFF TGTGCCACCAGCAGAGCAGGGTGGGGTGAGCAGTTCTTC
many TRBJ2-7 - TRBV27 CASSPDRSNYEQYF TGTGCCAGCAGCCCCGACAGGAGTAACTACGAGCAGTACTTC
many TRBJ2-7 - TRBV20-1 CSARDYLSGYRYEQYF TGCAGTGCTAGAGATTATTTGTCAGGGTACCGCTACGAGCAGTACTTC
many TRBJ1-1 - TRBV7-6 CAKKVGQPNMNTEAFF TGTGCCAAAAAGGTCGGGCAGCCCAATATGAACACTGAAGCTTTCTTT
- TRBJ2-3 TRBD1 TRBV12-3/TRBV12-4 CASLLANRDSLRAF TGTGCCAGTCTGTTGGCCAACCGGGACAGCTTGAGGGCTTTT
- TRBJ1-1 TRBD1 TRBV29-1 CSVEGQGVQF TGCAGCGTTGAGGGACAGGGGGTGCAATTT
- TRBJ1-5 - TRBV11-2 CASSLSISRSNQPQHF TGTGCCAGCAGCTTAAGTATCTCCCGCTCCAATCAGCCCCAGCATTTT
few TRBJ2-7 TRBD2 TRBV4-1 CASSQDWVTSRSYEQYF TGCGCCAGCAGCCAAGATTGGGTGACTAGCCGGTCCTACGAGCAGTACTTC
- TRBJ1-1 - TRBV7-8 CASSVLRDAPNTEAFF TGTGCCAGCAGCGTCCTCCGGGACGCCCCGAACACTGAAGCTTTCTTT
few TRBJ2-2 TRBD2 TRBV5-1 CASTSLGLAGATNTGELFF TGCGCCAGCACTTCCCTGGGACTAGCGGGGGCCACGAACACCGGGGAGCTGTTTTTT
many TRBJ1-5 - TRBV29-1 CSVGGSGVGQPQHF TGCAGCGTTGGGGGTTCCGGTGTTGGTCAGCCCCAGCATTTT
- TRBJ2-7 TRBD1 TRBV5-1 CASSPEGQASAYF TGCGCCAGCAGCCCCGAAGGACAGGCGTCAGCGTACTTC
many TRBJ2-2 - TRBV5-1 CASLPGGGGRTGELFF TGCGCCAGCTTGCCGGGAGGCGGGGGCAGAACCGGGGAGCTGTTTTTT
- TRBJ2-7 TRBD1 TRBV4-1 CASSQETGTGEYF TGCGCCAGCAGCCAGGAAACCGGGACAGGGGAGTACTTC
many TRBJ1-5 - TRBV7-9 CASSLGGMSNQPQHF TGTGCCAGCAGCTTGGGGGGCATGAGCAATCAGCCCCAGCATTTT
- TRBJ2-2 TRBD1 TRBV5-1 CASYPGQGTNTGELFF TGCGCCAGCTATCCGGGACAGGGGACGAACACCGGGGAGCTGTTTTTT
- TRBJ1-4 - TRBV16 CASAWGRDEKLFF TGTGCCAGCGCCTGGGGCAGGGATGAAAAACTGTTTTTT
few TRBJ1-2 - TRBV20-1 CSAWAANYGYTF TGCAGTGCGTGGGCGGCAAACTATGGCTACACCTTC
many TRBJ2-1 TRBD2 TRBV29-1 CSVVTSVQQFF TGCAGCGTCGTTACTAGCGTGCAGCAGTTCTTC
many TRBJ1-5 - TRBV12-3/TRBV12-4 CASSRGGRGNQPQHF TGTGCCAGCAGCCGTGGGGGGAGGGGCAATCAGCCCCAGCATTTT
- TRBJ1-1 - TRBV7-2 CASSLGWGGGYTEAFF TGTGCCAGCAGCTTAGGCTGGGGGGGTGGGTACACTGAAGCTTTCTTT
few TRBJ1-2 - TRBV7-2 CASSLAQWNYGYTF TGTGCCAGCAGCTTAGCGCAGTGGAACTATGGCTACACCTTC
- TRBJ2-3 - TRBV20-1 CSAYARPTSTDTQYF TGCAGTGCTTACGCGCGGCCAACTAGCACAGATACGCAGTATTTT
- TRBJ1-5 - TRBV5-6 CASSRGGFLNQPQHF TGTGCCAGCAGCCGGGGGGGCTTTCTCAATCAGCCCCAGCATTTT
many TRBJ2-4 - TRBV12-3/TRBV12-4 CASSLVENIQYF TGTGCCAGCAGTTTGGTGGAAAACATTCAGTACTTC
- TRBJ2-5 - TRBV7-9 CASSLVNPSRETQYF TGTGCCAGCAGCTTAGTAAACCCTAGCCGTGAGACCCAGTACTTC
- TRBJ2-3 TRBD2 TRBV11-2 CASSPGRQGTDTQYF TGTGCCAGCAGCCCCGGGAGGCAGGGCACAGATACGCAGTATTTT
few TRBJ2-7 - TRBV7-9 CASGDWATEQYF TGTGCCTCCGGGGATTGGGCTACCGAGCAGTACTTC
- TRBJ2-7 TRBD1 TRBV6-1 CASNPTGTGVGEQYF TGTGCCAGCAACCCGACCGGGACAGGGGTAGGCGAGCAGTACTTC
- TRBJ2-1 - TRBV11-2 CASSPEIHSYNEQFF TGTGCCAGCAGCCCAGAGATACATTCCTACAATGAGCAGTTCTTC
- TRBJ2-7 - TRBV7-2 CASSLGLLVYEQYF TGTGCCAGCAGCTTAGGACTACTCGTCTACGAGCAGTACTTC
- TRBJ2-7 - TRBV9 CASSARGIGPAYEQYF TGTGCCAGCAGCGCACGGGGGATAGGGCCCGCCTACGAGCAGTACTTC
- TRBJ1-2 - TRBV11-2 CASSLIVGGRRDNYGYTF TGTGCCAGCAGCTTAATTGTGGGGGGCCGTAGGGATAACTATGGCTACACCTTC
few TRBJ2-2 - TRBV20-1 CSARIGGATNTGELFF TGCAGTGCTAGAATCGGCGGAGCAACGAACACCGGGGAGCTGTTTTTT
many TRBJ2-1 - TRBV18 CASSPVVYNEQFF TGTGCCAGCTCACCAGTTGTTTACAATGAGCAGTTCTTC
- TRBJ2-3 TRBD2 TRBV3-1 CASSQAGTSGITDTQYF TGTGCCAGCAGCCAGGCCGGGACTAGCGGGATCACAGATACGCAGTATTTT
- TRBJ2-7 - TRBV7-2 CASSLAGSRGNEQYF TGTGCCAGCAGCTTAGCGGGTTCCAGGGGTAACGAGCAGTACTTC
many TRBJ2-5 - TRBV11-2 CASSLGQYETQYF TGTGCCAGCAGCTTAGGGCAGTACGAGACCCAGTACTTC
- TRBJ2-6 TRBD1 TRBV5-5 CASSLEQGVANVLTF TGTGCCAGCAGCTTGGAGCAGGGGGTGGCCAACGTCCTGACTTTC
few TRBJ2-3 TRBD2 TRBV4-3 CASSQDVVAGVTDTQYF TGCGCCAGCAGCCAAGATGTAGTAGCGGGAGTCACAGATACGCAGTATTTT
few TRBJ2-2 TRBD1 TRBV7-2 CASSIGGFTGELFF TGTGCCAGCAGCATAGGGGGCTTCACCGGGGAGCTGTTTTTT
many TRBJ1-6 - TRBV7-2 CASSLYNSPLHF TGTGCCAGCAGCTTATATAATTCACCCCTCCACTTT
- TRBJ2-1 - TRBV11-2 CASSWGGAGISNEQFF TGTGCCAGCAGCTGGGGTGGGGCAGGGATCAGCAATGAGCAGTTCTTC
- TRBJ2-2 - TRBV11-2 CASTWGGASSGELFF TGTGCCAGCACATGGGGCGGGGCCTCATCCGGGGAGCTGTTTTTT
many TRBJ2-1 - TRBV5-1 CASSLGGRSSYNEQFF TGCGCCAGCAGCTTGGGCGGTAGGAGCTCCTACAATGAGCAGTTCTTC
- TRBJ1-1 - TRBV14 CASSLDRTYTEAFF TGTGCCAGCAGCCTCGACAGGACCTACACTGAAGCTTTCTTT
- TRBJ1-2 - TRBV6-5 CASSYMSNYGYTF TGTGCCAGCAGTTACATGAGTAACTATGGCTACACCTTC
few TRBJ1-5 TRBD1 TRBV12-3/TRBV12-4 CASSEQEGAWNQPQHF TGTGCCAGCAGTGAGCAAGAGGGGGCTTGGAATCAGCCCCAGCATTTT
- TRBJ2-5 TRBD1 TRBV7-6 CASSLVPQGVQETQYF TGTGCCAGCAGCTTAGTTCCCCAGGGGGTCCAAGAGACCCAGTACTTC
many TRBJ2-5 - TRBV29-1 CSVDLQGGTQYF TGCAGCGTTGACTTGCAGGGGGGGACCCAGTACTTC
many TRBJ2-5 TRBD2 TRBV12-3/TRBV12-4 CASSQGTSGGLQETQYF TGTGCCAGCAGCCAAGGGACTAGCGGAGGACTGCAAGAGACCCAGTACTTC
many TRBJ2-7 TRBD2 TRBV7-2 CASSLGIAGGQYEQYF TGTGCCAGCAGCTTAGGTATAGCGGGAGGGCAATACGAGCAGTACTTC
few TRBJ2-2 - TRBV10-3 CAITGGAANTGELFF TGTGCCATCACAGGCGGGGCCGCGAACACCGGGGAGCTGTTTTTT
few TRBJ2-1 TRBD2 TRBV27 CARERTSGRACSYNEQFF TGTGCCAGGGAGAGGACTAGCGGGAGGGCCTGCTCCTACAATGAGCAGTTCTTC